This TCR beta chain was identified during a study of blood T cells in healthy people across ages. The authors ran a second PCR of about 6 to 11 cycles using a sample-barcoded 5' primer and a J-beta primer mix. TCRdb used MiXCR to reprocess the 5' RACE reads, holding one entry per CDR3 protein. Of over 700,000 distinct CDR3 sequences in the sample, 20% to 25% were seen once. Details on this clonotype: A junction end diverges from the germline sequence, so it may reflect a read error.

Germline loops: CDR1 MNHEY, CDR2 SVGEGT. The CDR3 runs to 15 residues. This sample was shared with a second study, whose subject was T cells of mothers and their children. This second report adds: The study obtained over 8.5 million TCR beta CDR3 reads per mother and about 3 million per child.

The clonotype was recovered from a boy younger than 18 in good health. V gene TRBV6-2 or TRBV6-3 combines with J gene TRBJ2-5; a weak D match, TRBD1 (6 bases). The sample was blood. The CDR3 region is CANSYSNRVDWEQYF. The CDR3 DNA reads TGTGCCAACAGTTACTCGAACAGGGTGGATTGGGAGCAGTACTTC.